One and the same sample provided the 8 T cell receptor beta chains below, sequenced in a study of T cell changes during pregnancy in multiple sclerosis (dated by TCRdb to the late 2010s). The library was obtained by the immunoSEQ multiplex PCR assay. TCRdb re-hosts the immuneACCESS table, in-frame sequences only. Its copies lack some clones; in the studies checked, an unresolved V gene accounts for under half of them, and the cause for the rest is not known. The sample yields 75,000 to 95,000 clones; roughly 90% were counted once. The leading ten clones occupy about 0.9% of the sample. The material sequenced was peripheral blood, taken in the first trimester of pregnancy. The source is a female donor in good health, enrolled as a control in a pregnancy study.

The chain uses TRBV2 and TRBJ1-4, with 7 bases fitting TRBD1. Per the germline V gene, CDR1 is SNHLY and CDR2 is FYNNEI. This CDR3 contains 16 residues. J was trimmed by 0 bases and V by 6 bases; bases with no gene match: 7. CDR3 DNA: TGTGCCAGCAGCCGGGACAGCGATGCAACTAATGAAAAACTGTTTTTT. Translated: CASSRDSDATNEKLFF.

The V call is TRBV5-6, the J call TRBJ2-5; D unresolved. CDR3 size: 12 residues. The V and J ends lost 1 base and 5 bases respectively, with 6 bases between them. From germline, CDR1 is SGHDT and CDR2 YYEEEE. CDR3 amino acids: CASSLSVETQYF. CDR3 DNA sequence: TGTGCCAGCAGCTTGTCTGTGGAGACCCAGTACTTC.

The chain couples TRBV5-1 to TRBJ2-2; D may be TRBD1 (5 bases). V lost 7 bases and J lost 7, with 17 bases in between. CDR3 size: 14 residues. Germline CDR1 SGHRS, CDR2 YFSETQ. The CDR3 is CASLLGATGGELFF. The CDR3 DNA follows: TGCGCCAGCCTTCTAGGGGCTACCGGCGGGGAGCTGTTTTTT.

The V gene is TRBV30, the J gene TRBJ2-1, with TRBD2 matching 10 bases. The CDR3 consists of 16 residues. Losses at the gene ends were 4 bases for V and 10 bases for J; bases not matched to a gene: 16. Per the germline V gene, CDR1 is GTSNPN and CDR2 is SVGIG (reference sequence). The CDR3 protein is CAWNRLAGTSAAEQFF. The CDR3 DNA follows: TGTGCCTGGAACAGACTTGCCGGGACTAGCGCGGCGGAGCAGTTCTTC.

The CDR3 is CASSSSGGLNEQFF. CDR3 DNA: TGCGCCAGCAGCTCTAGCGGGGGGCTCAATGAGCAGTTCTTC. The rearrangement uses TRBV5-1 and TRBJ2-1, with TRBD2 matching 11 bases. The trim removed 3 bases at V and 6 bases at J, leaving 2 bases unmatched. The CDR3 covers 14 residues. The germline V gene encodes CDR1 SGHRS and CDR2 YFSETQ.

The chain employs TRBV7-2 and TRBJ1-4; D might be TRBD1 (5 bases). The CDR3 loop spans 15 amino acids. V lost 5 bases and J 0 bases, leaving 10 bases between the germline ends. CDR1 is SGHTA, CDR2 FQGNSA, per germline. Here the CDR3 reads CASSRAGATNEKLFF. The CDR3, as DNA: TGTGCCAGCAGCCGGGCGGGGGCAACTAATGAAAAACTGTTTTTT.

V and J are TRBV28 and TRBJ1-6; possible D gene TRBD1, 5 bases. Germline V CDR1 and CDR2: MDHEN, SYDVKM. The CDR3 has 15 residues. V lost 7 bases and J lost 6, with 16 bases in between. The CDR3 sequence: CASTVGQTFNSPLHF. CDR3 in DNA: TGTGCCAGCACCGTCGGACAAACTTTTAATTCACCCCTCCACTTT.

The chain carries TRBV7-9 and TRBJ1-1, with D uncertain. Trimming took off 4 bases at V and 3 bases at J, with 9 bases between the two ends. Germline V lookup: CDR1 SEHNR, CDR2 FQNEAQ (reference sequence). This CDR3 region has 13 residues. The CDR3 DNA is TGTGCCAGCAGCTCCAAGCTGGACACTGAAGCTTTCTTT. It encodes CASSSKLDTEAFF.